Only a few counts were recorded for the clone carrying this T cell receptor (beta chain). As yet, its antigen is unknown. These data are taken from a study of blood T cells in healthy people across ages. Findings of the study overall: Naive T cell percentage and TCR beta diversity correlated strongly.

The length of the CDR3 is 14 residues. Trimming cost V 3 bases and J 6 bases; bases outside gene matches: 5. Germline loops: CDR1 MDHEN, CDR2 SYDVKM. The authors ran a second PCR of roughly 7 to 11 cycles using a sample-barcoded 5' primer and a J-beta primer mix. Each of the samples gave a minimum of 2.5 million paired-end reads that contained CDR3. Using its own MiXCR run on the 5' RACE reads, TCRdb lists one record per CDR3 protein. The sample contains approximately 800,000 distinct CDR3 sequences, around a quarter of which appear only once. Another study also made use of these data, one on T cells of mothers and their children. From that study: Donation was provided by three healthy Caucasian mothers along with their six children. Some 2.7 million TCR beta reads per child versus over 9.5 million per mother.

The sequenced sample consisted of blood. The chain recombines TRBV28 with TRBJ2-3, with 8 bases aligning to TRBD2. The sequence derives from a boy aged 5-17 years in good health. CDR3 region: CASSFRLAGDTQYF. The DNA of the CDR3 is TGTGCCAGCAGTTTCCGTCTAGCGGGTGATACGCAGTATTTT.